The present T cell receptor (beta chain) was sequenced within a study of T cells after yellow fever vaccination. The germline V gene has CDR1 SQVTM and CDR2 ANQGSEA. This CDR3 is built from 11 residues. V was clipped by 6 bases and J by 4 bases; unmatched bases: 2. This clonotype has ten or more counts. The authors made TCR cDNA by 5'RACE template switching, adding a universal primer site and UMIs. Each CDR3 protein is one row after TCRdb ran MiXCR on the 5' RACE reads. The sample contains roughly 340,000 distinct CDR3 sequences, around 3.9% of which appear only once. The sample here was PBMCs, taken 5 days after the yellow fever booster vaccination. The rearrangement joins TRBV29-1 to TRBJ1-2; 7 bases are a match to TRBD1. The clonotype was recovered from a man between 18 and 35 years old who received the YFV17D yellow fever vaccine. In DNA, the CDR3 is TGCAGCGTCGGGACAGTCTATGGCTACACCTTC. This sequence encodes CSVGTVYGYTF.